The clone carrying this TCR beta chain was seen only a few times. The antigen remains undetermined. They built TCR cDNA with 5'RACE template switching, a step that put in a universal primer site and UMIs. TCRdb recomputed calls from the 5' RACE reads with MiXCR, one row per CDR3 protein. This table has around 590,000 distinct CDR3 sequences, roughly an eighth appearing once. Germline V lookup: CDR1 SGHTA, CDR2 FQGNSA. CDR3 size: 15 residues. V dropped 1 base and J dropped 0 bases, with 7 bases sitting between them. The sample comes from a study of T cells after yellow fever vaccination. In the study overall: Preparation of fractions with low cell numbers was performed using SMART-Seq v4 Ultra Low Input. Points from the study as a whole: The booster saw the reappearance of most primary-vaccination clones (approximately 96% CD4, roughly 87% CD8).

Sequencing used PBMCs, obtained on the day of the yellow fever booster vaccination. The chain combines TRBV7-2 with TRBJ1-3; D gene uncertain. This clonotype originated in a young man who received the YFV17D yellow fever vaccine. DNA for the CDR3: TGTGCCAGCAGCTTAGTGGCGGACTCTGGAAACACCATATATTTT. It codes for CASSLVADSGNTIYF. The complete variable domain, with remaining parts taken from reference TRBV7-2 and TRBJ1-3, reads GAGVSQSPSNKVTEKGKDVELRCDPISGHTALYWYRQSLGQGLEFLIYFQGNSAPDKSGLPSDRFSAERTGGSVSTLTIQRTQQEDSAVYLCASSLVADSGNTIYFGEGSWLTVV.